This passage covers 29 T cell receptor beta chains from one sample sequenced in a study of cytomegalovirus exposure and HLA in healthy donors. The protocol was immunoSEQ multiplex PCR, while the TCRdb copy is restricted to in-frame clones and leaves out a portion. The repertoire holds approximately 160,000 clones, with 80% to 85% as singletons. Input material: PBMCs. The origin of the receptors is a man aged 30 to 45 in good health and CMV-seropositive.

The chain combines TRBV19 with TRBJ2-5; 12 nucleotides line up with TRBD2. V dropped 11 bases and J dropped 5; count of bases not matched to a gene: 3. Germline V CDR1 and CDR2: LNHDA, SQIVND (reference sequence). The CDR3 length is 12 residues. The chain's CDR3 is CAAGTSGETQYF. CDR3 bases: TGTGCCGCCGGGACTAGCGGGGAGACCCAGTACTTC.

This clone was observed a few times. The chain recombines TRBV6-6 with TRBJ1-5; 7 bases agree with TRBD1. The V gene's germline CDR1 is MNHNY and CDR2 SVGAGI (reference sequence). V lost 10 bases, J lost 0 bases, and 9 bases stayed unmatched. The CDR3 is 15 amino acids. CDR3 DNA sequence: TGTGCCATTCCCGACAGGGCTGGTAGCAATCAGCCCCAGCATTTT. As protein: CAIPDRAGSNQPQHF.

The chain recombines TRBV7-9 with TRBJ2-2; D ambiguous. Germline loops: CDR1 SEHNR, CDR2 FQNEAQ (reference sequence). The CDR3 is 14 residues long. V was trimmed by 0 bases and J by 3 bases, leaving 5 bases between them. In nucleotides, the CDR3 is TGTGCCAGCAGCTTAGCCTCCTACACCGGGGAGCTGTTTTTT. Translation: CASSLASYTGELFF.

This clone has just a few counts. The rearrangement links TRBV28 to TRBJ1-2; 10 positions agree with TRBD1. Germline assignment: CDR1 MDHEN and CDR2 SYDVKM. The CDR3 consists of 16 residues. Germline trimming cut 4 bases from V and 2 bases from J; bases unmatched to any gene: 7. CDR3 region: CASSSPSDRGNYGYTF. CDR3 nucleotides: TGTGCCAGCAGTTCCCCCTCGGACAGGGGGAACTATGGCTACACCTTC.

This clone was counted a single time. This rearrangement joins TRBV5-8 to TRBJ2-3, with TRBD1 matching 8 bases. CDR3 size: 16 residues. V shed 4 bases, J shed 0 bases, and the junction held 7 bases outside the gene matches. Germline V CDR1 and CDR2: SGHTS, YDEGEE. DNA for the CDR3: TGTGCCAGCAGCGGGGACAGGTCCTGGAGCACAGATACGCAGTATTTT. This encodes CASSGDRSWSTDTQYF. Filled out from reference TRBV5-8 and TRBJ2-3, the complete variable domain reads EAGVTQSPTHLIKTRGQQATLRCSPISGHTSVYWYQQALGLGLQFLLWYDEGEERNRGNFPPRFSGRQFPNYSSELNVNALELEDSALYLCASSGDRSWSTDTQYFGPGTRLTVL.

The chain uses TRBV18 and TRBJ2-5, with D perhaps TRBD2 (6 bases). V lost 3 bases to trimming and J lost 4 bases, with 15 bases between them. The CDR3 loop spans 15 amino acids. In germline, CDR1 is KGHSH, CDR2 LQKENI. The DNA of the CDR3 is TGTGCCAGCTCACCGATTAGCGGCCCTGTAGAGACCCAGTACTTC. It translates to CASSPISGPVETQYF.

This clone was picked up one time. The rearrangement uses TRBV30 and TRBJ2-5; 7 bases are a match to TRBD2. CDR3 size: 15 residues. Per the germline V gene, CDR1 is GTSNPN and CDR2 is SVGIG (reference sequence). V was clipped by 4 bases and J by 4 bases; unmatched bases: 12. The CDR3, as DNA: TGTGCCTGGACCGTAGGGCAGGGAGGGCGAGAGACCCAGTACTTC. Translated, it gives CAWTVGQGGRETQYF.

This CDR3 is CASSSDRLGNEKLFF. The CDR3 region has the DNA TGTGCCAGCAGTTCCGACAGGCTGGGGAATGAAAAACTGTTTTTT. The chain couples TRBV6-5 to TRBJ1-4, with D perhaps TRBD1 (6 bases). This CDR3 has 15 residues. CDR1 is MNHEY, CDR2 SVGAGI, per germline. V shed 4 bases and J shed 5 bases, with 14 bases lying between them.

As for this clone: The same CDR3 can be traced to other DNA sequences in this sample. The CDR3 DNA is TGTGCCAGCAGTCCGGACAGGGAAGCCGACAATGAGCAGTTCTTC. Amino acid sequence: CASSPDREADNEQFF. The V gene is TRBV6-5, the J gene TRBJ2-1; 8 nucleotides match TRBD1. The junction had 8 bases not matched to a gene; V was cut back by 5 bases and J by 5 bases. This CDR3 has 15 residues. The germline gives CDR1 MNHEY, CDR2 SVGAGI.

CDR3 region: CASSHPGQGRTSGQTYEQYF. The CDR3 nucleotides read TGTGCCAGCTCTCATCCGGGACAGGGTCGTACTAGCGGGCAAACCTACGAGCAGTACTTC. The rearrangement joins TRBV9 to TRBJ2-7; tentatively, D is TRBD1 or TRBD2 (9 bases each). Germline V gene lookup returns CDR1 SGDLS and CDR2 YYNGEE. The V and J ends lost 7 bases and 2 bases respectively, with 34 bases between them. The CDR3 is made up of 20 amino acids. Full variable domain (rest looked up from reference TRBV9 and TRBJ2-7): DSGVTQTPKHLITATGQRVTLRCSPRSGDLSVYWYQQSLDQGLQFLIQYYNGEERAKGNILERFSAQQFPDLHSELNLSSLELGDSALYFCASSHPGQGRTSGQTYEQYFGPGTRLTVT.

J is TRBJ1-2 and V is TRBV5-4; maybe TRBD1 (5 bases). This CDR3 is built from 15 residues. Germline CDR1 is SGHNT and CDR2 is YYREEE (reference sequence). The V and J ends lost 3 bases and 2 bases respectively, with 14 bases between them. CDR3 sequence reads: CASSSGGDGNYGYTF. CDR3 in DNA: TGTGCCAGCAGCTCTGGGGGGGACGGGAACTATGGCTACACCTTC.

Only one count was recorded for this clone. This chain links TRBV9 with TRBJ2-7; the D gene is possibly TRBD1 (7 bases). The germline V gene encodes CDR1 SGDLS and CDR2 YYNGEE. Deletions cut 0 bases from V and 4 bases from J, with 17 bases between. This CDR3 contains 16 residues. The CDR3 region is CASSVVEGAQVYEQYF. Here the CDR3 DNA reads TGTGCCAGCAGCGTAGTGGAGGGGGCGCAGGTTTACGAGCAGTACTTC.

The V call is TRBV15, the J call TRBJ1-1, with D perhaps TRBD1 (5 bases). The CDR3 has 17 amino acids. CDR1 LNHNV and CDR2 YYDKDF come from the germline V gene (reference sequence). V shed 5 bases and J shed 11 bases, with 30 bases lying between them. CDR3 DNA: TGTGCCACCAGCCCTTGGCGGGGCAGAGGGAGGGTTGGTGGGGCTTTCTTT. Translation gives CATSPWRGRGRVGGAFF.

The genes are TRBV30 and TRBJ1-5, with 8 bases that match TRBD1. The CDR3 runs to 18 residues. J gave up 0 bases and V 2 bases, and 12 bases lay outside the gene matches. Germline V CDR1 and CDR2: GTSNPN, SVGIG (reference sequence). The CDR3 reads CAWSTQRRTGHSNQPQHF. The DNA for the CDR3 is TGTGCCTGGAGTACACAGCGCCGGACAGGGCATAGCAATCAGCCCCAGCATTTT.

The rearrangement joins TRBV2 to TRBJ1-2; D unresolved. Germline lookup yields CDR1 SNHLY and CDR2 FYNNEI. V was pared by 5 bases and J by 2 bases, with 12 bases between. This CDR3 has 14 amino acids. In DNA, the CDR3 is TGTGCCAGCAGTCCGGGTCATCCCAACTATGGCTACACCTTC. The encoded protein is CASSPGHPNYGYTF.

This chain connects TRBV5-1 to TRBJ1-1; perhaps TRBD1 as D (6 bases). Germline-derived CDR1 and CDR2 are SGHRS and YFSETQ. Trimming shortened V by 6 bases and J by 2 bases, and 8 bases separated the two germline ends. This CDR3 is 12 amino acids long. The CDR3 bases are TGCGCCAGCAAGGACAGCAACACTGAAGCTTTCTTT. The encoded protein is CASKDSNTEAFF.

The rearrangement links TRBV30 to TRBJ2-6; tentative D call: TRBD1 (6 bases). The CDR3 totals 15 residues. Germline values: CDR1 GTSNPN, CDR2 SVGIG (reference sequence). V shed 1 base and J shed 2 bases, with 9 bases lying between them. CDR3 nucleotide sequence: TGTGCCTGGAGTGGTGCAGGGGCTGGGGCCAACGTCCTGACTTTC. Encoded protein: CAWSGAGAGANVLTF.

This clone was observed a few times. This rearrangement joins TRBV28 to TRBJ2-7; 8 bases agree with TRBD1. Germline V lookup: CDR1 MDHEN, CDR2 SYDVKM. Trimming at V came to 7 bases and at J to 2 bases, leaving 7 bases not matched to a gene. There are 14 residues in the CDR3. DNA for the CDR3: TGTGCCAGCACCGGTCCACAGGGGGCCTACGAGCAGTACTTC. This translates into CASTGPQGAYEQYF.

The chain is built from TRBV28 and TRBJ1-1; no clear D. Germline assignment: CDR1 MDHEN and CDR2 SYDVKM. V lost 6 bases to trimming and J lost 7 bases, with 12 bases between them. CDR3 length: 12 residues. The CDR3 protein is CASRPENFEAFF. CDR3 DNA sequence: TGTGCCAGCAGACCAGAAAATTTTGAAGCTTTCTTT.

The chain combines TRBV7-2 with TRBJ2-1, with 9 nucleotides matching TRBD1. Germline V gives CDR1 SGHTA, CDR2 FQGNSA. CDR3 length: 15 residues. The V segment lost 1 base and the J segment 5 bases; nucleotides outside the gene matches: 3. CDR3 residues: CASSLGGQGNNEQFF. CDR3 bases: TGTGCCAGCAGCTTAGGCGGACAGGGGAACAATGAGCAGTTCTTC. Full variable domain (remainder filled in from reference TRBV7-2 and TRBJ2-1): GAGVSQSPSNKVTEKGKDVELRCDPISGHTALYWYRQSLGQGLEFLIYFQGNSAPDKSGLPSDRFSAERTGGSVSTLTIQRTQQEDSAVYLCASSLGGQGNNEQFFGPGTRLTVL.

V gene TRBV6-5 combines with J gene TRBJ2-7, with a possible D match to TRBD1 (6 bases). This CDR3 is 14 amino acids long. V lost 6 bases and J 5 bases, leaving 17 bases between the germline ends. Germline CDR1 reads MNHEY; CDR2 reads SVGAGI. The CDR3 region has the DNA TGTGCCAGCAGCCCCCCGGGACATCTGCACGAGCAGTACTTC. This encodes CASSPPGHLHEQYF.

This chain joins TRBV4-3 and TRBJ1-5; D unclear. Germline V gene lookup returns CDR1 LGHNA and CDR2 YSLEER. V dropped 3 bases and J dropped 4 bases, with 7 bases sitting between them. This CDR3 comprises 13 residues. The CDR3 bases are TGCGCCAGCAGCCAGGAGGCTAATCAGCCCCAGCATTTT. Its protein is CASSQEANQPQHF.

The V gene is TRBV5-1, the J gene TRBJ2-3; 13 bases are shared with TRBD2. The germline V gene has CDR1 SGHRS and CDR2 YFSETQ. After removal of 5 bases from V and 6 bases from J, the junction contained 18 bases not matched to a gene. The CDR3 is 19 amino acids. The CDR3 loop is CASSSRTSGSYRVPDTQYF. CDR3 nucleotide sequence: TGCGCCAGCAGTTCAAGGACTAGCGGGAGCTATCGGGTCCCGGATACGCAGTATTTT.

The V and J genes are TRBV5-3 and TRBJ2-7, with D unclear. TRBV5-3 is an ORF; its function is uncertain. V was trimmed by 2 bases and J by 8 bases, leaving 8 bases between them. This CDR3 has 11 amino acids. CDR3 sequence reads: CARSLTAQQYF. Here the CDR3 DNA reads TGTGCCAGAAGCTTAACTGCCCAGCAGTACTTC.

The V call is TRBV5-5, the J call TRBJ2-3; 9 bases are shared with TRBD2. The CDR3 has 16 amino acids. The trim removed 0 bases at V and 2 bases at J, leaving 4 bases unmatched. Germline values: CDR1 SGHKS, CDR2 YYEKEE (reference sequence). The CDR3 DNA reads TGTGCCAGCAGCTTGGGGCTAGCGGGGACCACAGATACGCAGTATTTT. This gives the protein CASSLGLAGTTDTQYF.

The chain recombines TRBV7-6 with TRBJ1-3, with D uncertain. V lost 2 bases, J lost 0 bases, and 11 bases lay in between. Germline lookup yields CDR1 SGHVS and CDR2 FNYEAQ. This CDR3 comprises 16 residues. CDR3 DNA sequence: TGTGCCAGCAGCTTAAATGCGGGAAACTCTGGAAACACCATATATTTT. Translation gives CASSLNAGNSGNTIYF.

The V call is TRBV4-1, the J call TRBJ2-3; a possible D gene is TRBD2 (6 bases). Germline V lookup: CDR1 MGHRA, CDR2 YSYEKL. The CDR3 totals 15 residues. Trimming removed 4 bases at V and 1 base at J, with 12 bases between. The CDR3: CASSLSWGGTDTQYF. CDR3 DNA sequence: TGCGCCAGCAGCCTTTCATGGGGGGGCACAGATACGCAGTATTTT.

The rearrangement links TRBV10-1 to TRBJ2-5, with 9 positions matching TRBD2. The CDR3 has 14 amino acids. V was clipped by 4 bases and J by 4 bases; unmatched bases: 4. The V gene's germline CDR1 is WNHNN and CDR2 SYGVQD (reference sequence). CDR3: CASSGSGSRETQYF. Written as DNA, the CDR3 is TGCGCCAGCAGTGGTAGCGGGAGTCGAGAGACCCAGTACTTC.

This clone showed up just a few times. J is TRBJ2-7 and V is TRBV6-5, with D possibly TRBD2 on 5 matching bases. CDR1 is MNHEY, CDR2 SVGAGI, per germline. The CDR3 is made up of 11 amino acids. V lost 8 bases and J lost 3, with 8 bases in between. CDR3 sequence (DNA): TGTGCCAGCGGAGGAAACTACGAGCAGTACTTC. It encodes CASGGNYEQYF.